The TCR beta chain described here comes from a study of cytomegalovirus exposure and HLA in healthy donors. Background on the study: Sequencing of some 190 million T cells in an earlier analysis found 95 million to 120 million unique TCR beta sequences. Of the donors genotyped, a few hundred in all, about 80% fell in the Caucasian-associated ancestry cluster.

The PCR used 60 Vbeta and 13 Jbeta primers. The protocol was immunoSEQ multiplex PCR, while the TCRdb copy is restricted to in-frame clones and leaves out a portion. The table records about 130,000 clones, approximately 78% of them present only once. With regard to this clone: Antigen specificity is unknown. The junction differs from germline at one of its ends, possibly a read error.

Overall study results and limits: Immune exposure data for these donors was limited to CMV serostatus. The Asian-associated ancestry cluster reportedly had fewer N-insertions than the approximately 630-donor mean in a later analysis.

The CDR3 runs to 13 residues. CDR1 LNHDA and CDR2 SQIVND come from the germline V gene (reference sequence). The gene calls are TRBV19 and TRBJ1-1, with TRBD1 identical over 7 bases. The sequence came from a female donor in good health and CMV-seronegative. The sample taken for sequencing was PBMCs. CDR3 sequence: CASSNTGDTGAFF. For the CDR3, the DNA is TGTGCCAGTAGTAACACAGGGGACACTGGAGCTTTCTTT.